Below are 27 T cell receptor beta chains sequenced from a single sample in a study of cytomegalovirus exposure and HLA in healthy donors. The PCR was carried out with 60 Vbeta primers and 13 Jbeta primers. Data came from immunoSEQ multiplex PCR; TCRdb stores just in-frame clones and leaves some out. The sample carries under 150,000 clones, roughly 77% recorded once. The sequenced sample consisted of PBMCs. The receptors were gathered from a man aged 30 to 45 in good health and CMV-seronegative.

The chain recombines TRBV5-1 with TRBJ2-5; D gene ambiguous. Germline lookup yields CDR1 SGHRS and CDR2 YFSETQ. V gave up 0 bases and J gave up 3 bases, with 12 bases separating them. The CDR3 is 15 amino acids. CDR3 region: CASSLEFRPEETQYF. In nucleotides, the CDR3 is TGCGCCAGCAGCTTGGAATTCCGTCCAGAAGAGACCCAGTACTTC. Based on the CDR3 plus reference TRBV5-1 and TRBJ2-5, the full variable domain is KAGVTQTPRYLIKTRGQQVTLSCSPISGHRSVSWYQQTPGQGLQFLFEYFSETQRNKGNFPGRFSGRQFSNSRSEMNVSTLELGDSALYLCASSLEFRPEETQYFGPGTRLLVL.

This rearrangement joins TRBV7-9 to TRBJ2-7, with TRBD1 matching 8 bases. The V segment lost 5 bases and the J segment 2 bases; nucleotides outside the gene matches: 8. The V gene's germline CDR1 is SEHNR and CDR2 FQNEAQ (reference sequence). The CDR3 sequence is 15 residues long. The CDR3 here is CASSLHRDRPYEQYF. The CDR3 DNA sequence: TGTGCCAGCAGCCTTCACCGGGACAGGCCCTACGAGCAGTACTTC. The full variable domain, with the rest looked up from reference TRBV7-9 and TRBJ2-7, is DTGVSQNPRHKITKRGQNVTFRCDPISEHNRLYWYRQTLGQGPEFLTYFQNEAQLEKSRLLSDRFSAERPKGSFSTLEIQRTEQGDSAMYLCASSLHRDRPYEQYFGPGTRLTVT.

This clone was seen a handful of times. This chain joins TRBV11-1 and TRBJ2-3, with 8 nucleotides matching TRBD2. With 2 bases clipped from V and 2 bases from J, the junction kept 12 bases outside the gene matches. The CDR3 has 18 residues. Germline CDR1 SGHAT, CDR2 FQDESV (reference sequence). The CDR3: CASSLPLNSGGFTDTQYF. The CDR3 bases are TGTGCCAGCAGCTTACCTCTCAACTCGGGAGGGTTCACAGATACGCAGTATTTT. The full variable domain, in which reference TRBV11-1 and TRBJ2-3 provide the parts outside the CDR3, is EAEVAQSPRYKITEKSQAVAFWCDPISGHATLYWYRQILGQGPELLVQFQDESVVDDSQLPKDRFSAERLKGVDSTLKIQPAELGDSAMYLCASSLPLNSGGFTDTQYFGPGTRLTVL.

The chain couples TRBV18 to TRBJ2-2; possibly TRBD1 for D (5 bases). V was pared by 0 bases and J by 1 base, with 9 bases between. Germline lookup yields CDR1 KGHSH and CDR2 LQKENI. This CDR3 spans 16 amino acids. In DNA form, the CDR3 reads TGTGCCAGCTCACCACCATCACAGGAGAACACCGGGGAGCTGTTTTTT. This gives the protein CASSPPSQENTGELFF.

The chain has TRBV7-9 and TRBJ2-3, with 7 nucleotides matching TRBD1. J lost 4 bases, V lost 7 bases, and 8 bases had no gene match. Germline CDR1 is SEHNR and CDR2 is FQNEAQ (reference sequence). The CDR3 consists of 14 residues. CDR3 region: CASTTQGKSDTQYF. As DNA, the CDR3 is TGTGCCAGCACTACACAGGGGAAATCAGATACGCAGTATTTT.

V gene TRBV10-3 combines with J gene TRBJ2-3; tentative D call: TRBD1 (6 bases). V lost 2 bases and J lost 6, with 9 bases in between. Germline V gene sequence: CDR1 ENHRY, CDR2 SYGVKD. CDR3 size: 13 residues. CDR3 sequence: CAISENRDDTQYF. In DNA form, the CDR3 reads TGTGCCATCAGTGAGAACAGGGATGATACGCAGTATTTT.

This chain connects TRBV4-1 to TRBJ2-1; D is perhaps TRBD1 (6 bases). The germline V gene encodes CDR1 MGHRA and CDR2 YSYEKL. Trimming shortened V by 1 base and J by 7 bases, and 11 bases separated the two germline ends. CDR3 length: 14 amino acids. CDR3: CASSQVVQGNEQFF. CDR3 DNA sequence: TGCGCCAGCAGCCAAGTGGTTCAGGGGAATGAGCAGTTCTTC.

This clone appeared a few times. The rearrangement links TRBV14 to TRBJ1-5; no definite D call. V was pared by 2 bases and J by 4 bases, with 6 bases between. This CDR3 has 13 amino acids. The germline gives CDR1 SGHDN, CDR2 FVKESK. The CDR3 region has the DNA TGTGCCAGCAGCCAATATTTGAATCAGCCCCAGCATTTT. It translates to CASSQYLNQPQHF.

V is TRBV28 and J is TRBJ1-2; 7 bases are a match to TRBD1. The junction had 10 bases not matched to a gene; V was cut back by 5 bases and J by 1 base. This CDR3 contains 16 residues. Germline V gene sequence: CDR1 MDHEN, CDR2 SYDVKM. CDR3 in DNA: TGTGCCAGCAGTCCGTCCCAGGACAGGATTAACTATGGCTACACCTTC. Translation: CASSPSQDRINYGYTF.

V and J are TRBV6-6 and TRBJ2-5; the match to TRBD2 covers 12 bases. The CDR3 consists of 14 residues. The ends lost 5 bases at V and 4 bases at J; junction bases unmatched: 2. Germline CDR1 and CDR2: MNHNY and SVGAGI (reference sequence). The CDR3 nucleotides read TGTGCCAGCAGTAAGGGACTAGCGGGAGAGACCCAGTACTTC. Protein: CASSKGLAGETQYF.

This clone was found once. V usage is TRBV6-5 and J usage is TRBJ1-4; TRBD1 agrees at 7 bases. Germline V gives CDR1 MNHEY, CDR2 SVGAGI. CDR3 length: 16 amino acids. V shed 2 bases, J shed 2 bases, and the junction held 5 bases outside the gene matches. The chain's CDR3 is CASSYQQGHTNEKLFF. CDR3 in DNA: TGTGCCAGCAGTTACCAACAGGGGCACACTAATGAAAAACTGTTTTTT.

V usage is TRBV2 and J usage is TRBJ2-3, with D perhaps matching TRBD1 (6 bases). The germline V gene encodes CDR1 SNHLY and CDR2 FYNNEI. The length of the CDR3 is 18 residues. With 6 bases removed from V and 2 bases from J, the gap between germline ends came to 24 bases. The CDR3 nucleotides are TGTGCCAGCAGCCGGGCAGGGGCTCCGCTCGGCTCCACAGATACGCAGTATTTT. Translated, it gives CASSRAGAPLGSTDTQYF.

The chain links TRBV19 to TRBJ1-6; tentatively, D is TRBD1 (5 bases). CDR1 is LNHDA and CDR2 is SQIVND in the germline V gene (reference sequence). V was clipped by 9 bases and J by 5 bases, with 17 bases between them. CDR3 size: 15 residues. The CDR3 coding sequence is TGTGCCAGCAGCAAAAGGGGATCTAATAATTCACCCCTCCACTTT. This codes for CASSKRGSNNSPLHF.

The J gene is TRBJ2-1, the V gene TRBV29-1, with D possibly being TRBD1 (6 bases). The CDR3 loop spans 10 amino acids. V dropped 7 bases and J dropped 7 bases, with 8 bases sitting between them. The germline gives CDR1 SQVTM, CDR2 ANQGSEA. The chain's CDR3 is CSGGGNEQFF. CDR3 in DNA: TGCAGCGGAGGGGGTAATGAGCAGTTCTTC.

The chain joins TRBV5-1 to TRBJ2-7, with D perhaps TRBD2 (6 bases). The CDR3 is made up of 15 amino acids. The germline CDR1 and CDR2 sequences are SGHRS and YFSETQ. The V gene lost 6 bases and the J gene lost 7 bases, with 23 bases spanning the gap. In nucleotides, the CDR3 is TGCGCCAGCACCCAAGGGACTCAAGGCATCGGGGAGCAGTACTTC. Residues: CASTQGTQGIGEQYF.

The chain has TRBV5-4 and TRBJ1-1; 7 nucleotides match TRBD1. J was trimmed by 4 bases and V by 4 bases; bases with no gene match: 7. Germline CDR1 and CDR2: SGHNT and YYREEE (reference sequence). The CDR3 loop spans 14 amino acids. CDR3 loop: CASSKQGYGTEAFF. In DNA form, the CDR3 reads TGTGCCAGCAGCAAACAGGGGTACGGCACTGAAGCTTTCTTT.

This sequence joins TRBV9 and TRBJ2-1; D is ambiguous. The germline CDR1 and CDR2 sequences are SGDLS and YYNGEE. The CDR3 totals 15 residues. Between the trimmed V and J ends, which lost 0 bases and 3 bases, there was a span of 10 bases. CDR3 DNA sequence: TGTGCCAGCAGCGTAGAATCCGGGTACTACAATGAGCAGTTCTTC. It codes for CASSVESGYYNEQFF.

J is TRBJ1-1 and V is TRBV29-1, with D tentatively TRBD1 (5 bases). CDR1 and CDR2 (germline): SQVTM, ANQGSEA. The CDR3 contains 12 residues. Trimming removed 4 bases from V and 4 bases from J, with 10 bases in between. The CDR3 nucleotides read TGCAGCGTTGGTGCAGGGCCCACTGAAGCTTTCTTT. This sequence encodes CSVGAGPTEAFF.

V and J are TRBV7-2 and TRBJ2-5; D might be TRBD1 (6 bases). The V gene lost 1 base and the J gene lost 13 bases, with 10 bases spanning the gap. This CDR3 has 11 residues. Per germline, CDR1 SGHTA and CDR2 FQGNSA. The CDR3 region is CASSLVGGAYF. Here the CDR3 DNA reads TGTGCCAGCAGCTTAGTAGGGGGAGCGTACTTC.

The rearrangement joins TRBV7-6 to TRBJ1-1; 8 bases are shared with TRBD1. CDR1 and CDR2 (germline): SGHVS, FNYEAQ. J lost 2 bases, V lost 5 bases, and 7 bases had no gene match. There are 15 residues in the CDR3. CDR3 nucleotide sequence: TGTGCCAGCAGCCGTGACAGGGGATCAAACACTGAAGCTTTCTTT. It translates to CASSRDRGSNTEAFF. Using reference TRBV7-6 and TRBJ1-1 for the parts outside the CDR3, the full variable domain is GAGVSQSPRYKVTKRGQDVALRCDPISGHVSLYWYRQALGQGPEFLTYFNYEAQQDKSGLPNDRFSAERPEGSISTLTIQRTEQRDSAMYRCASSRDRGSNTEAFFGQGTRLTVV.

The rearrangement uses TRBV27 and TRBJ2-1, with 11 bases lining up with TRBD2. The CDR3 is 15 amino acids. V lost 3 bases to trimming and J lost 9 bases; unmatched junction nucleotides: 7. In germline, CDR1 is MNHEY, CDR2 SMNVEV (reference sequence). The CDR3 sequence: CASSFSGRASGEQFF. DNA of the CDR3: TGTGCCAGCAGTTTTAGCGGGAGGGCCAGTGGTGAGCAGTTCTTC.

The rearrangement uses TRBV19 and TRBJ2-7; 7 bases are shared with TRBD2. From germline, CDR1 is LNHDA and CDR2 SQIVND (reference sequence). J was trimmed by 0 bases and V by 3 bases; bases with no gene match: 5. CDR3 length: 15 residues. The CDR3 nucleotides are TGTGCCAGTAGTATCCTCCCGGGGGGCTCCTACGAGCAGTACTTC. This sequence encodes CASSILPGGSYEQYF.

The chain joins TRBV14 to TRBJ2-7, with 10 bases aligning to TRBD1. The trim removed 1 base at V and 3 bases at J, leaving 3 bases unmatched. This CDR3 is built from 15 residues. Germline CDR1 SGHDN, CDR2 FVKESK. The CDR3 loop reads CASSQVWDRGYEQYF. The DNA for the CDR3 is TGTGCCAGCAGCCAAGTGTGGGACAGGGGCTACGAGCAGTACTTC. The entire variable domain, with the rest obtained from reference TRBV14 and TRBJ2-7, is as follows: EAGVTQFPSHSVIEKGQTVTLRCDPISGHDNLYWYRRVMGKEIKFLLHFVKESKQDESGMPNNRFLAERTGGTYSTLKVQPAELEDSGVYFCASSQVWDRGYEQYFGPGTRLTVT.

About this clone itself: This sample includes further DNA sequences coding for the same CDR3. This chain connects TRBV5-1 to TRBJ2-3, with D maybe TRBD1 (6 bases). There are 14 residues in the CDR3. Trimming pared 5 bases from V and 0 bases from J, leaving 10 bases between. CDR1 is SGHRS and CDR2 is YFSETQ in the germline V gene. For the CDR3, the DNA is TGCGCCAGCAGTCCCGGGACAAGCACAGATACGCAGTATTTT. Translating it yields CASSPGTSTDTQYF.

The chain carries TRBV28 and TRBJ1-5, with 7 bases that match TRBD1. Per the germline V gene, CDR1 is MDHEN and CDR2 is SYDVKM. V lost 5 bases, J lost 10 bases, and 20 bases stayed unmatched. The CDR3 has 17 residues. This chain's CDR3 is CASSPLEGARRSSPQHF. In nucleotides, the CDR3 is TGTGCCAGCAGTCCCCTCGAGGGGGCCCGGCGATCGAGTCCCCAGCATTTT.

V is TRBV6-6 and J is TRBJ2-5; D possibly corresponds to TRBD2 (6 bases). The DNA end lines up better with TRBJ2-7; the J call may be wrong. The CDR3 spans 13 residues. Germline V lookup: CDR1 MNHNY, CDR2 SVGAGI (reference sequence). The CDR3 sequence is CASGRLGTYEQYF. The CDR3 nucleotides are TGTGCCAGCGGCCGACTAGGGACCTACGAGCAGTACTTC.

The count of this clone is one. The CDR3 nucleotides are TGTGCCAGCAGCCCAACTTCTCCCCACACAGATACGCAGTATTTT. Residues: CASSPTSPHTDTQYF. The gene calls are TRBV9 and TRBJ2-3; no clear D. This CDR3 contains 15 residues. The V end was cut by 4 bases, the J end by 2 bases, with 14 bases between. Germline loops: CDR1 SGDLS, CDR2 YYNGEE.